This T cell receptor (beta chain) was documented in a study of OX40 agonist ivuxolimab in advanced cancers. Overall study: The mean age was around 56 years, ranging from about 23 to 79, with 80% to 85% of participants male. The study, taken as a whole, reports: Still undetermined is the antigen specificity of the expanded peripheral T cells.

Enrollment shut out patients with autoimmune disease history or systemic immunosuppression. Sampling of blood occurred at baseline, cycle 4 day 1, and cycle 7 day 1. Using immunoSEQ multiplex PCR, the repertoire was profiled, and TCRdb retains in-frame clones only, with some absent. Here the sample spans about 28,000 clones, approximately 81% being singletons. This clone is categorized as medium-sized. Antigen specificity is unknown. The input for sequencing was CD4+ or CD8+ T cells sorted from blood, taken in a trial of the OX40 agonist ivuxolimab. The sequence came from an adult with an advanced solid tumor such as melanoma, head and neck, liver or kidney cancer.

The CDR3 is CASSLVATNEKLFF. CDR3 bases: TGTGCCAGCAGCTTGGTCGCAACTAATGAAAAACTGTTTTTT. The gene calls are TRBV5-6 and TRBJ1-4, with no clear D. The V gene lost 0 bases and the J gene lost 0 bases, with 3 bases spanning the gap. Germline assignment: CDR1 SGHDT and CDR2 YYEEEE. This CDR3 has 14 amino acids.